The present T cell receptor (beta chain) was sequenced within a study of shared clonotypes between healthy human individuals. Study-level results: Only blood was sampled; tissue repertoires likely differ.

As handled by the study authors: From ImmunoSEQ came sequences covering only the junction and carrying no quality scores, so filtering differed. Clones were sequenced by immunoSEQ multiplex PCR, and TCRdb holds only the in-frame ones, with some missing. V and J calls and clone size follow that table, whereas D and trimming were derived from the DNA. The sample yields roughly 1 million clones, 70% to 80% seen once. Investigators divided CD4+ cells into CD45RA+ naive and CD45RA-negative memory subsets. From germline, CDR1 is SGHAT and CDR2 FQNNGV. The CDR3 length is 18 residues. V lost 1 base, J lost 5 bases, and 7 bases stayed unmatched. This clone occurred once. What it binds is unknown.

Sequencing was carried out using memory CD4+ T cells from PBMCs. Subset meaning: CD45RA-negative fraction. The receptor was derived from a man younger than 35 in good health. Some clones in this sample may be carry-over from other donors' samples. The V gene is TRBV11-2, the J gene TRBJ2-1; 14 positions agree with TRBD2. DNA of the CDR3: TGTGCCAGCAGCTTAGGACTAGCGGGAGGGAGCAGAAACAATGAGCAGTTCTTC. This gives the protein CASSLGLAGGSRNNEQFF.